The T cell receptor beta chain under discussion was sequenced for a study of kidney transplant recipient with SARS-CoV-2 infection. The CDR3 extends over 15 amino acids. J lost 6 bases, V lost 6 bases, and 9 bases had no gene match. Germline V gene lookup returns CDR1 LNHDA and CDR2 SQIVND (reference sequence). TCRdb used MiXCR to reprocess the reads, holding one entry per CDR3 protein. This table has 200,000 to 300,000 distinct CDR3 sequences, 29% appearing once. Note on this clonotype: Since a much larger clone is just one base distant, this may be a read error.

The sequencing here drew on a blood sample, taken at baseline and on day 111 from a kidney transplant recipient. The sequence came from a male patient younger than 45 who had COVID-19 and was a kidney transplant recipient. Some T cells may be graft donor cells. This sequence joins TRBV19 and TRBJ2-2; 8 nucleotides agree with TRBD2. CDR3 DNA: TGTGCCAGTAGGCCAGGGACTAGTCGCCCCGGGGAGCTGTTTTTT. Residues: CASRPGTSRPGELFF.